The source of this TCR beta chain is a study of blood T cell repertoires in COVID-19. Study details: Sites across the United States, Italy and Spain contributed samples from acute and convalescent COVID-19. The analysed material was cDNA or gDNA that came from T cells, B-cell-depleted T cells, or PBMCs.

Authors' methods: It was from reference gene primer amplification that nucleated cell counts were estimated. The assay was immunoSEQ multiplex PCR, and TCRdb's table has in-frame clones only and misses some. That table supplies the V and J calls and clone size; D and trimming were determined from the DNA. The table includes hundreds of thousands of clones, roughly 84% detected once. Individuals in the exposed group had encountered a COVID-19 case within 2 weeks preceding study entry. The J segment lost 0 bases and the V segment lost 4 bases, leaving 4 bases of the junction unmatched. The CDR3 contains 19 residues. The germline V gene has CDR1 KGHDR and CDR2 SFDVKD.

The sequence came from a woman between 18 and 29 years old who had been exposed to COVID-19. The chain links TRBV24-1 to TRBJ2-6; 14 bases agree with TRBD2. Sequenced material: PBMCs or T cells enriched from blood (not recorded which). The CDR3 loop reads CATSDGLAGGSSGANVLTF. The CDR3 DNA is TGTGCCACCAGTGACGGACTAGCGGGAGGAAGCTCTGGGGCCAACGTCCTGACTTTC.